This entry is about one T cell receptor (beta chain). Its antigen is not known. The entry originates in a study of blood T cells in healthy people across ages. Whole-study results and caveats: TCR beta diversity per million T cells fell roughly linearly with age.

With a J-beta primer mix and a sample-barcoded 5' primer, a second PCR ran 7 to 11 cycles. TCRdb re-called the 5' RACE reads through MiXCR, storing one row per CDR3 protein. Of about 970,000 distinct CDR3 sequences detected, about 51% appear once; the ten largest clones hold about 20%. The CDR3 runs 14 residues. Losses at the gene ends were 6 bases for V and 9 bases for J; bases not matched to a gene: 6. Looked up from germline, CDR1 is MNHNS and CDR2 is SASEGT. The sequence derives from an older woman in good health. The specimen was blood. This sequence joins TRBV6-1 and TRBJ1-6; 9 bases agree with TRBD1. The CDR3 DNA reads TGTGCCAGCAGCCTCGGGACAGGGTCTTCACCCCTCCACTTT. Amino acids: CASSLGTGSSPLHF.